The rows below give T cell receptor beta chains drawn from one sample of a study of blood T cell dynamics during melanoma immunotherapy. TCRdb's table, derived via immunoSEQ multiplex PCR, lists solely in-frame clones and lacks some. The sample lists over 10,000 clones, about 90% seen once, with roughly 0.17% in the top ten. The source was effector memory CD8+ T cells from blood, collected from a patient treated with checkpoint blockade. The receptors derive from a human donor with melanoma. CDR3s include the opening cysteine and the closing phenylalanine or tryptophan. A D gene is named only where the DNA matches it firmly. Some rows have no size entry. The others give once, few or many, or a class for an expanded clone.

J: TRBJ2-2
D: -
V: TRBV9
size: -
DNA: TGTGCCAGCAGCGTAGTTGGAGGGGGAGAGTGGACCGGGGAGCTGTTTTTT
CDR3: CASSVVGGGEWTGELFF

J: TRBJ2-1
D: TRBD2
V: TRBV19
size: -
DNA: TGTGCCAGTAGCTTAGCGGGAGGGTACAATGAGCAGTTCTTC
CDR3: CASSLAGGYNEQFF

J: TRBJ1-4
D: -
V: TRBV10-1
size: -
DNA: TGCGCCAGCAGTCCCGCTGGGGAGGGGTGGGCAACTAATGAAAAACTGTTTTTT
CDR3: CASSPAGEGWATNEKLFF

J: TRBJ1-4
D: -
V: TRBV7-9
size: -
DNA: TGTGCCAGCAGCTTAGAGGGCAGGGAAAAACTGTTTTTT
CDR3: CASSLEGREKLFF

J: TRBJ1-1
D: TRBD1
V: TRBV18
size: -
DNA: TGTGCCAGCTCACCCTCTGGACAGGCGTACACTGAAGCTTTCTTT
CDR3: CASSPSGQAYTEAFF

J: TRBJ2-7
D: TRBD2
V: TRBV25-1
size: -
DNA: TGTGCCAGCAGCTCTAGCGGGATTCCCAACTACGAGCAGTACTTC
CDR3: CASSSSGIPNYEQYF

J: TRBJ2-1
D: -
V: TRBV4-1
size: -
DNA: TGCGCCAGCAGCCATACTGAAAGCTCCTACAATGAGCAGTTCTTC
CDR3: CASSHTESSYNEQFF

J: TRBJ2-3
D: TRBD2
V: TRBV10-1
size: -
DNA: TGCGCCAGCAGTGAGTCGAGTAGCGGGAGCAGGGATACGCAGTATTTT
CDR3: CASSESSSGSRDTQYF

J: TRBJ2-1
D: -
V: TRBV5-1
size: -
DNA: TGCGCCAGCAGCTCTAGCTACTCCTACAATGAGCAGTTCTTC
CDR3: CASSSSYSYNEQFF

J: TRBJ2-3
D: -
V: TRBV7-8
size: -
DNA: TGTGCCAGCAGCCCCCCAGTGGAGAGAGATACGCAGTATTTT
CDR3: CASSPPVERDTQYF

J: TRBJ2-7
D: -
V: TRBV19
size: -
DNA: TGTGCCAGTAGTATAGGATCGGGCGGACACTACGAGCAGTACTTC
CDR3: CASSIGSGGHYEQYF

J: TRBJ2-7
D: -
V: TRBV4-3
size: -
DNA: TGCGCCAGCAGCCAAGAAGGGGGTCGGTTTTCCTACGAGCAGTACTTC
CDR3: CASSQEGGRFSYEQYF

J: TRBJ2-1
D: TRBD2
V: TRBV27
size: -
DNA: TGTGCCAGCGGCTTCCTAGCGGGAGTGTCCTACAATGAGCAGTTCTTC
CDR3: CASGFLAGVSYNEQFF

J: TRBJ2-7
D: -
V: TRBV9
size: -
DNA: TGTGCCAGCAGCGTAGGTCCAGGGCCCTACGAGCAGTACTTC
CDR3: CASSVGPGPYEQYF

J: TRBJ2-7
D: TRBD1
V: TRBV5-1
size: -
DNA: TGCGCCAGCAGCTGGACAGGCAACGAGCAGTACTTC
CDR3: CASSWTGNEQYF

J: TRBJ1-4
D: -
V: TRBV29-1
size: -
DNA: TGCAGCATAAAGACAGAACTTAAACTGTTTTTT
CDR3: CSIKTELKLFF

J: TRBJ2-5
D: -
V: TRBV28
size: -
DNA: TGTGCCAGCAGTTTGTTAGCGTCAGGAGACCAAGAGACCCAGTACTTC
CDR3: CASSLLASGDQETQYF

J: TRBJ1-1
D: -
V: TRBV19
size: -
DNA: TGTGCCAGTAGTGTAATGAACACTGAAGCTTTCTTT
CDR3: CASSVMNTEAFF

J: TRBJ1-1
D: -
V: TRBV28
size: -
DNA: TGTGCCAGCAGTTCGGGGAACACTGAAGCTTTCTTT
CDR3: CASSSGNTEAFF

J: TRBJ2-7
D: TRBD2
V: TRBV7-9
size: -
DNA: TGTGCCAGCAGCCGAGCGGGAGCCTACGAGCAGTACTTC
CDR3: CASSRAGAYEQYF

J: TRBJ2-1
D: TRBD2
V: TRBV5-6
size: -
DNA: TGTGCCAGCAGCTTGGCCCTAGCGGGCGTGCTTGAGCAGTTCTTC
CDR3: CASSLALAGVLEQFF

J: TRBJ2-7
D: -
V: TRBV27
size: -
DNA: TGTGCCAGCAGTGTTCTCAGGGGGGTCTACGAGCAGTACTTC
CDR3: CASSVLRGVYEQYF

J: TRBJ2-3
D: TRBD1
V: TRBV27
size: -
DNA: TGTGCCAGCAGTGCCTTAGACAGGGCCTTCACAGATACGCAGTATTTT
CDR3: CASSALDRAFTDTQYF

J: TRBJ2-7
D: -
V: TRBV5-1
size: once
DNA: TGCGCCAGCAGCTTAACAGGGACCCTAGTCGTCGAGCAGTACTTC
CDR3: CASSLTGTLVVEQYF

J: TRBJ1-1
D: -
V: TRBV5-6
size: -
DNA: TGTGCCAGCTCCTGGGACATGAACACTGAAGCTTTCTTT
CDR3: CASSWDMNTEAFF

J: TRBJ1-1
D: -
V: TRBV11-2
size: -
DNA: TGTGCCAGCGGGGGGGAAGCTTTCTTT
CDR3: CASGGEAFF

J: TRBJ2-5
D: -
V: TRBV10-2
size: -
DNA: TGCGCCAGCAGTGAGGGGGAGGAAGTGGAGACCCAGTACTTC
CDR3: CASSEGEEVETQYF

J: TRBJ1-1
D: -
V: TRBV4-2
size: few
DNA: TGTGCCAGCAGCCAAGAAGAAGGGAGGAACACTGAAGCTTTCTTT
CDR3: CASSQEEGRNTEAFF

J: TRBJ2-3
D: TRBD2
V: TRBV11-2
size: -
DNA: TGTGCCAGCAGCCCCACCGGATTAGCGGGAGATACGCAGTATTTT
CDR3: CASSPTGLAGDTQYF

J: TRBJ2-1
D: -
V: TRBV15
size: -
DNA: TGTGCCACCAGGGCGGAGGGTTACTACAATGAGCAGTTCTTC
CDR3: CATRAEGYYNEQFF

J: TRBJ2-1
D: -
V: TRBV6-5
size: -
DNA: TGTGCCAGCAGTTACGGCGGGACCTCTGAGCAGTTCTTC
CDR3: CASSYGGTSEQFF

J: TRBJ2-7
D: -
V: TRBV11-2
size: -
DNA: TGTGCCAGCAGCCCGACGGACACTCCCTACGAGCAGTACTTC
CDR3: CASSPTDTPYEQYF

J: TRBJ2-7
D: TRBD1
V: TRBV29-1
size: -
DNA: TGCAGCGTTGAGGACAGGGTGGGCTACGAGCAGTACTTC
CDR3: CSVEDRVGYEQYF

J: TRBJ1-5
D: -
V: TRBV15
size: -
DNA: TGTGCCACCAGCACTGCCAGTTTTGGCAATCAGCCCCAGCATTTT
CDR3: CATSTASFGNQPQHF